The clone carrying this T cell receptor beta chain was recorded at least ten times. What it binds is unknown. The data originate from a study of T cells in Graves' hyperthyroidism and ophthalmopathy. RNA transcripts gave rise to amplified TCR beta CDR3 regions. An initial round of RT-PCR targeting the TCR CDR3 relied on the HTBI primer set. TCRdb passed the multiplex PCR reads through MiXCR, listing each CDR3 protein once. Among about 740,000 distinct CDR3 sequences listed, 14% were seen once. In germline, CDR1 is LGHDT, CDR2 YNNKEL (reference sequence). V was pared by 6 bases and J by 3 bases, with 6 bases between. The CDR3 runs 11 residues. Study conclusions and caveats: Before onset, ophthalmopathy was predicted by the model a median roughly 6.4 months earlier.

The study excluded patients with uncontrolled infection, other autoimmune disease, pregnancy or lactation. Sequencing was performed on blood. The receptor was isolated from a woman younger than 30 with Graves' hyperthyroidism. The J gene is TRBJ2-7, the V gene TRBV3-1; no definite D call. Here the CDR3 DNA reads TGTGCCAGCAGTCGAAACTACGAGCAGTACTTC. Protein sequence: CASSRNYEQYF.